This passage covers 12 T cell receptor beta chains from one sample sequenced in a study of patients and donors after allogeneic stem cell transplantation (TCRdb year 2020). The method behind the library was RT-PCR. Sequencer: NextSeq 550. TCRdb itself trimmed the public reads at Q25 with fastp, ran MiXCR and retained productive beta chains. Every entry covers one CDR3 protein and lists the most common genes and DNA from its rows. This sample has about 87,000 distinct CDR3 sequences in its table, and roughly 5.2% of those were observed once. The top ten clonotypes cover 2.6% of the sample. Sequencing input: blood, either unsorted or a sorted T cell fraction (not recorded which). The source is a human donor who was either an allogeneic HSCT recipient or a stem cell or donor lymphocyte infusion donor (not recorded which). It is not recorded whose cells these are; they may come from a transplant donor.

The chain recombines TRBV27 with TRBJ2-5; 15 bases are shared with TRBD2. V was clipped by 5 bases and J by 3 bases; unmatched bases: 7. This CDR3 has 17 residues. CDR1 is MNHEY and CDR2 is SMNVEV in the germline V gene (reference sequence). CDR3 in DNA: TGTGCCAGCAGTAGGACTAGCGGGAGGGTGGGAGAAGAGACCCAGTACTTC. It is translated as CASSRTSGRVGEETQYF.

This clonotype is judged medium-sized (0.01 to 0.1%). This chain uses TRBV7-3 with TRBJ2-6; no firm D call. Germline V gene data show CDR1 as SGHTA and CDR2 as FQGTGA. The CDR3 is made up of 14 amino acids. Trimming stripped 4 bases from V and 0 bases from J, with 4 bases between. CDR3 DNA sequence: TGTGCCAGCAGCTCTCGCTCTGGGGCCAACGTCCTGACTTTC. Amino acid sequence: CASSSRSGANVLTF.

The sample holds a few counts of this clonotype. The chain carries TRBV6-5 and TRBJ2-7; tentatively, D is TRBD1 or TRBD2 (5 bases each). This CDR3 is built from 15 residues. Germline values: CDR1 MNHEY, CDR2 SVGAGI. Trimming pared 0 bases from V and 2 bases from J, leaving 11 bases between. CDR3 protein: CASSYSNLGAYEQYF. DNA of the CDR3: TGTGCCAGCAGTTACTCGAATCTGGGGGCCTACGAGCAGTACTTC.

The genes are TRBV20-1 and TRBJ2-5; no reliable D call. Germline CDR1 and CDR2: DFQATT and SNEGSKA (reference sequence). The CDR3 is 14 amino acids. V shed 3 bases and J shed 1 base, with 12 bases lying between them. The CDR3 DNA is TGCAGTGCTAGTGGGTGGGCCTTCCAAGAGACCCAGTACTTC. Translation: CSASGWAFQETQYF.

As for this clonotype: One junction end disagrees with the germline gene, perhaps due to a read error. This chain joins TRBV30 and TRBJ2-3; TRBD2 might be the D (6 bases). Germline lookup yields CDR1 GTSNPN and CDR2 SVGIG (reference sequence). The CDR3 covers 13 residues. DNA of the CDR3: TGTGCCCGGAGGGTTGTGGGCACAGATACGCAGTATTTT. Translating it yields CARRVVGTDTQYF.

The chain couples TRBV10-1 to TRBJ2-5; the D is unclear. The CDR3 sequence is 13 residues long. V dropped 3 bases and J dropped 3 bases, with 8 bases sitting between them. Germline loops: CDR1 WNHNN, CDR2 SYGVQD (reference sequence). The CDR3 DNA follows: TGCGCCAGCAGTGAAAGAACAGAAGAGACCCAGTACTTC. It encodes CASSERTEETQYF.

This clonotype has ten or more counts. The rearrangement joins TRBV11-2 to TRBJ1-5, with a weak D call TRBD1 (5 bases). CDR3 length equals 14 residues. Germline assignment: CDR1 SGHAT and CDR2 FQNNGV. Between the trimmed V and J ends, which lost 5 bases and 2 bases, there was a span of 10 bases. CDR3 in amino acids: CASSQGRGNQPQHF. The CDR3 region has the DNA TGTGCCAGCAGCCAGGGACGGGGCAATCAGCCCCAGCATTTT.

This clonotype was seen at least ten times. The junction shows a germline mismatch at one end, possibly a read error. This rearrangement joins TRBV15 to TRBJ1-4, with no clear D. This CDR3 contains 12 residues. Germline V lookup: CDR1 LNHNV, CDR2 YYDKDF (reference sequence). The CDR3 region has the DNA TGTGCCACCAGCAGAGTGGAGGTTGAGCCCACTTTT. This gives the protein CATSRVEVEPTF.

The rearrangement links TRBV18 to TRBJ1-1; the D is unclear. This CDR3 region has 15 residues. V was clipped by 2 bases and J by 1 base, with 11 bases between them. In germline, CDR1 is KGHSH, CDR2 LQKENI. The CDR3 reads CASSPRMAGNTEAFF. In DNA form, the CDR3 reads TGTGCCAGCTCACCAAGAATGGCAGGGAACACTGAAGCTTTCTTT. Using reference TRBV18 and TRBJ1-1 for the parts outside the CDR3, the full variable domain is NAGVMQNPRHLVRRRGQEARLRCSPMKGHSHVYWYRQLPEEGLKFMVYLQKENIIDESGMPKERFSAEFPKEGPSILRIQQVVRGDSAAYFCASSPRMAGNTEAFFGQGTRLTVV.

This clonotype is termed medium-sized. This chain uses TRBV28 with TRBJ1-5; TRBD1 might be the D (6 bases). Between the trimmed V and J ends, which lost 6 bases and 2 bases, there was a span of 14 bases. This CDR3 is built from 15 residues. Germline values: CDR1 MDHEN, CDR2 SYDVKM. The CDR3 loop reads CASSQGGFGNQPQHF. The CDR3 nucleotides read TGTGCCAGCAGCCAAGGGGGGTTTGGCAATCAGCCCCAGCATTTT.

The chain is built from TRBV11-2 and TRBJ1-3; D is ambiguous. The length of the CDR3 is 18 residues. The V end was cut by 2 bases, the J end by 4 bases, with 21 bases between. Per germline, CDR1 SGHAT and CDR2 FQNNGV. The CDR3: CASSLLGGRVGSGNTIYF. As DNA, the CDR3 is TGTGCCAGCAGCTTATTGGGAGGGAGGGTTGGATCGGGAAACACCATATATTTT.

This clonotype has a count of ten or more. The V gene is TRBV18, the J gene TRBJ2-7; 9 bases match TRBD1. Germline V CDR1 and CDR2: KGHSH, LQKENI. The length of the CDR3 is 17 residues. The trim removed 5 bases at V and 3 bases at J, leaving 14 bases unmatched. CDR3 region: CASSSGTGPLPNYEQYF. Written as DNA, the CDR3 is TGTGCCAGCTCATCCGGGACAGGGCCGCTGCCCAACTACGAGCAGTACTTC.